This is a list of T cell receptor beta chains from one sample in a study of tissue T cells after allogeneic stem cell transplantation. Only in-frame clones appear in the TCRdb table, and some are missing; sequencing was by immunoSEQ multiplex PCR. This table holds about 5,800 clones, roughly 59% found once. Sequenced material: tissue from the jejunum, taken at autopsy. The receptors originated from an older male donor with lung cancer. CDR3s include the opening cysteine and the closing phenylalanine or tryptophan. A D gene is named only where the DNA matches it firmly. The size entry is marked missing in some rows and otherwise reads once, few, many or a size class.

d_gene	j_gene	v_gene	abundance	CDR3aa	CDR3nt
.	TRBJ1-6	TRBV14	.	CASSHSFYNSPLHF	TGTGCCAGCAGCCACAGTTTTTATAATTCACCCCTCCACTTT
.	TRBJ2-1	TRBV23-1	.	CASSQPLGNEQFF	TGCGCCAGCAGTCAGCCACTAGGCAATGAGCAGTTCTTC
.	TRBJ2-5	TRBV5-4	.	CASSRSQRKEETQYF	TGTGCCAGCAGCCGATCTCAACGCAAGGAAGAGACCCAGTACTTC
TRBD1	TRBJ2-7	TRBV7-8	.	CASSPRDSSYEQYF	TGTGCCAGCAGCCCCCGGGACAGCAGTTACGAGCAGTACTTC
.	TRBJ2-6	TRBV9	.	CASSVTGPGANVLTF	TGTGCCAGCAGCGTCACAGGGCCTGGGGCCAACGTCCTGACTTTC
.	TRBJ1-6	TRBV27	.	CASSPAGVSNSPLHF	TGTGCCAGCAGTCCGGCGGGGGTCAGTAATTCACCCCTCCACTTT
TRBD1	TRBJ2-7	TRBV5-4	.	CASSLVSGGNEQYF	TGTGCCAGCAGCTTGGTCTCAGGGGGCAACGAGCAGTACTTC
.	TRBJ2-5	TRBV12-5	.	CASGSRGGETQYF	TGTGCTAGTGGTTCTAGGGGCGGCGAGACCCAGTACTTC
.	TRBJ2-7	TRBV11-2	few	CASSFMTDNSYEQYF	TGTGCCAGCAGCTTTATGACCGACAACTCCTACGAGCAGTACTTC
TRBD2	TRBJ2-1	TRBV9	.	CASSAARGSGSYEQFF	TGTGCCAGCAGCGCCGCCCGCGGTAGCGGGAGCTATGAGCAGTTCTTC
TRBD1	TRBJ2-2	TRBV7-2	.	CASSTGQGNTGELFF	TGTGCCAGCAGCACCGGACAGGGCAACACCGGGGAGCTGTTTTTT
.	TRBJ2-2	TRBV6-5	.	CASSYTRRGTGELFF	TGTGCCAGCAGTTACACACGAAGGGGGACCGGGGAGCTGTTTTTT
.	TRBJ2-2	TRBV6-2/TRBV6-3	.	CASSYSIQLGTGELFF	TGTGCCAGCAGTTACTCGATTCAATTAGGAACCGGGGAGCTGTTTTTT
TRBD1	TRBJ2-7	TRBV4-3	few	CASSQEDRGYEQYF	TGCGCCAGCAGCCAAGAGGACAGGGGATACGAGCAGTACTTC
.	TRBJ2-2	TRBV5-1	.	CASSLMMGVSLNTGELFF	TGCGCCAGCAGCCTAATGATGGGGGTCAGCTTAAACACCGGGGAGCTGTTTTTT
.	TRBJ2-5	TRBV30	few	CAWSVLETQYF	TGTGCCTGGAGTGTGTTGGAGACCCAGTACTTC
.	TRBJ2-1	TRBV7-9	few	CASSPAPAESYNEQFF	TGTGCCAGCAGCCCCGCTCCAGCCGAGAGCTACAATGAGCAGTTCTTC
.	TRBJ1-3	TRBV6-5	.	CASSYPGSSGNTIYF	TGTGCCAGCAGTTACCCTGGGTCCTCTGGAAACACCATATATTTT
.	TRBJ2-6	TRBV12-3/TRBV12-4	once	CASSASGANVLTF	TGTGCCAGCAGTGCTTCTGGGGCCAACGTCCTGACTTTC
.	TRBJ1-2	TRBV6-2/TRBV6-3	large	CASSSRDGGYTF	TGTGCCAGCAGTTCCAGGGACGGTGGCTACACCTTC
.	TRBJ2-1	TRBV20-1	.	CSASNPRGDEQFF	TGCAGTGCTAGTAATCCACGGGGCGATGAGCAGTTCTTC
.	TRBJ1-1	TRBV19	.	CASSSIQAEETEAFF	TGTGCCAGTAGTAGTATCCAGGCGGAGGAGACTGAAGCTTTCTTT
.	TRBJ2-1	TRBV29-1	.	CSVTRSYDEQFF	TGCAGCGTCACTAGGAGCTACGATGAGCAGTTCTTC
TRBD1	TRBJ1-1	TRBV19	large	CASTPGGPNTEAFF	TGTGCCAGTACCCCAGGGGGACCGAACACTGAAGCTTTCTTT
TRBD2	TRBJ2-7	TRBV27	.	CASSPLAGGPYEQYF	TGTGCCAGCAGTCCTCTAGCGGGAGGGCCGTACGAGCAGTACTTC
TRBD1	TRBJ1-1	TRBV10-3	.	CAISGQGQNTEAFF	TGTGCCATCAGTGGACAGGGGCAGAACACTGAAGCTTTCTTT
TRBD1	TRBJ1-2	TRBV27	few	CASSSGWTGRGYTF	TGTGCCAGCAGTTCGGGGTGGACAGGGAGGGGCTACACCTTC
TRBD1	TRBJ2-1	TRBV9	few	CASSVGQGSYNEQFF	TGTGCCAGCAGCGTAGGACAGGGCTCCTACAATGAGCAGTTCTTC
TRBD1	TRBJ1-5	TRBV3-1/TRBV3-2	.	CASSQAQGAMCNQPQHF	TGTGCCAGCAGCCAAGCGCAGGGGGCAATGTGCAATCAGCCCCAGCATTTT
TRBD1	TRBJ2-5	TRBV9	few	CASSVGPGTGEETQYF	TGTGCCAGCAGCGTAGGTCCGGGGACAGGAGAAGAGACCCAGTACTTC
TRBD1	TRBJ1-2	TRBV28	.	CASRPGTGDAGYTF	TGTGCCAGCAGACCCGGGACAGGGGATGCTGGCTACACCTTC